The T cell receptor beta chain under discussion was sequenced for a study of identical twins. General study results and limits: The models gave estimates that fell short of the out-of-frame TCR alpha sharing seen in monozygotic twins.

TCRdb re-called the 5' RACE reads through MiXCR, storing one row per CDR3 protein. The repertoire holds about 520,000 distinct CDR3 sequences, 22% seen once, with 0.91% in the top ten. A remark on this clonotype: Its target is unknown. Germline and junction disagree at one end, which may indicate a read error.

The CDR3 is 15 amino acids. Germline assignment: CDR1 SSHAT and CDR2 FNYEAQ (reference sequence). These same records also appear under a second study, on T cells expressing NK-cell markers. Per that study: The TCR beta repertoires originated in sorted CD3+CD56+NKG2C+, CD3+CD56+NKG2C- and CD3+CD56-NKG2C+ T cells.

Sequencing was carried out using CD4+ T cells sorted from blood. The V gene is TRBV7-7, the J gene TRBJ2-5, with D possibly matching TRBD1 (5 bases). The receptor's source is a woman under 30 in good health. DNA of the CDR3: TGTGCTAGCAGCCAGGGTCAGGGTCGGCAAGAGACCCAGTACTTC. It specifies CASSQGQGRQETQYF.